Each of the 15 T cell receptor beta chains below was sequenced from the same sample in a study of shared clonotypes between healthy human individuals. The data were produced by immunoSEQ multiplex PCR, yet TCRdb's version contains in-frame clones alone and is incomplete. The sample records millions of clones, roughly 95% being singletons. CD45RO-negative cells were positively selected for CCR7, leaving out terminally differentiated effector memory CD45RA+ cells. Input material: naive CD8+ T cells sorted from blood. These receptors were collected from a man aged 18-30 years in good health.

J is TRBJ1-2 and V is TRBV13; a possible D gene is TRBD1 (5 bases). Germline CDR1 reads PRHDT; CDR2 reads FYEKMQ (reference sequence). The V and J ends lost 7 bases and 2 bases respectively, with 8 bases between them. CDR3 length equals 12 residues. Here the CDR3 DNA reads TGTGCCAGCATCAGGGTAAACTATGGCTACACCTTC. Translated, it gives CASIRVNYGYTF.

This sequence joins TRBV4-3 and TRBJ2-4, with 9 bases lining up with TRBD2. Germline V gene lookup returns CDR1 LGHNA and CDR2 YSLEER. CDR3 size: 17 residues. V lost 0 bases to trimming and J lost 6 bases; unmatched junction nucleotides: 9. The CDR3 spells CASSQEGREGLGNIQYF. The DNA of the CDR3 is TGCGCCAGCAGCCAAGAGGGGCGGGAGGGCCTAGGAAACATTCAGTACTTC.

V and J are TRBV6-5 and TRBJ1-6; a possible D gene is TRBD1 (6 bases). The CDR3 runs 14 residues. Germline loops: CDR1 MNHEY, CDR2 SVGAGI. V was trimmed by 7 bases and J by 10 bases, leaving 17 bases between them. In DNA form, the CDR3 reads TGTGCCAGCACCGGGTGGAGGGGGGACTCACCCCTCCACTTT. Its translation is CASTGWRGDSPLHF.

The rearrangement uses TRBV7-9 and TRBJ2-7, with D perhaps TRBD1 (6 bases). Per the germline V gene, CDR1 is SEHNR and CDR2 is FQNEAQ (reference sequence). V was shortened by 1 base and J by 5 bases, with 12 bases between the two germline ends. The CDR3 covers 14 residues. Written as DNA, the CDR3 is TGTGCCAGCAGCTTAGGGGTGGGGGCCCACGAGCAGTACTTC. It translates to CASSLGVGAHEQYF.

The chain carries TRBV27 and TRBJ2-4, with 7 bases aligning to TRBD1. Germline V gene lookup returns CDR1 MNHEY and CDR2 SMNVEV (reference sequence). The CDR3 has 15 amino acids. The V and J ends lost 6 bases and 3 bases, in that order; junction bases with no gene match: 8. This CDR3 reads CASSPRQGVKNIQYF. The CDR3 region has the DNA TGTGCCAGCAGCCCTAGACAGGGTGTCAAAAACATTCAGTACTTC.

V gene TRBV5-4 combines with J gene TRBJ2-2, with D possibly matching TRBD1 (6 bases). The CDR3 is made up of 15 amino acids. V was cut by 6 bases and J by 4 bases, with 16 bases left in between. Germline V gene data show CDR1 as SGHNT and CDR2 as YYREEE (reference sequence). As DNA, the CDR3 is TGTGCCAGCACCGCAGGGGTCCTAGGCACCGGGGAGCTGTTTTTT. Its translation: CASTAGVLGTGELFF.

For the CDR3, the DNA is TGTGCCAGCAGTTCTGGAAGGGGCTACGGCTACACCTTC. Its translation is CASSSGRGYGYTF. The chain combines TRBV27 with TRBJ1-2; TRBD1 is a possible D gene (5 bases). The CDR3 loop spans 13 amino acids. Trimming removed 4 bases from V and 8 bases from J, with 14 bases in between. CDR1 MNHEY and CDR2 SMNVEV come from the germline V gene (reference sequence).

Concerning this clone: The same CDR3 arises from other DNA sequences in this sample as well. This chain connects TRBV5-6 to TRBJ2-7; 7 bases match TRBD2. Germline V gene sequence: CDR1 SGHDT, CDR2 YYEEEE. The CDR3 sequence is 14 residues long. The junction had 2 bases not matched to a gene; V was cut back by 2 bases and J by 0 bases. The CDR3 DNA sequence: TGTGCCAGCAGCTTTGGCGGGAGCTCCTACGAGCAGTACTTC. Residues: CASSFGGSSYEQYF.

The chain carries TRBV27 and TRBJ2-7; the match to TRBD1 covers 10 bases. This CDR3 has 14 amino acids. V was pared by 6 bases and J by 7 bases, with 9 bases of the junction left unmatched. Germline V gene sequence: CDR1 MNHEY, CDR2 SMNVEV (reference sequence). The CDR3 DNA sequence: TGTGCCAGCAGCTACCGACAGGGGGCGGGTGAGCAGTACTTC. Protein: CASSYRQGAGEQYF.

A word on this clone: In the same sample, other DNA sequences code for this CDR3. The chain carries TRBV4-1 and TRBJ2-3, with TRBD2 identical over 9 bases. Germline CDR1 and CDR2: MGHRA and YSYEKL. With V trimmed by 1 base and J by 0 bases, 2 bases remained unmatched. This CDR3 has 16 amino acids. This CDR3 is CASSQGLAASTDTQYF. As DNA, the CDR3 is TGCGCCAGCAGCCAAGGACTAGCGGCAAGCACAGATACGCAGTATTTT.

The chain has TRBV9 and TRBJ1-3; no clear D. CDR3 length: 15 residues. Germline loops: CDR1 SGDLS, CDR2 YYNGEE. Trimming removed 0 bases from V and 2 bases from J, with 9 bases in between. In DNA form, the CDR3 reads TGTGCCAGCAGCGTAGAGGCGAATGCTGGAAACACCATATATTTT. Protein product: CASSVEANAGNTIYF. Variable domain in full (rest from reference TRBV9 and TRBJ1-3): DSGVTQTPKHLITATGQRVTLRCSPRSGDLSVYWYQQSLDQGLQFLIQYYNGEERAKGNILERFSAQQFPDLHSELNLSSLELGDSALYFCASSVEANAGNTIYFGEGSWLTVV.

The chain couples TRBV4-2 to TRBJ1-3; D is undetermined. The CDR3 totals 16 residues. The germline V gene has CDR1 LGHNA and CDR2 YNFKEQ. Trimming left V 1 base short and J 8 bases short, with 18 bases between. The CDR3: CASSQVWTAVGDTIYF. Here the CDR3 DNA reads TGTGCCAGCAGCCAAGTCTGGACGGCCGTTGGGGACACCATATATTTT.

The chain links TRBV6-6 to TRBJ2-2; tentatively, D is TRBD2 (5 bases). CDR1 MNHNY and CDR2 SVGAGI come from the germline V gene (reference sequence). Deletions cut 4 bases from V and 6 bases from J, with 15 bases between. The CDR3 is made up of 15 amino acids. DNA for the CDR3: TGTGCCAGCAGTTCCGTACTAGGGTCGGCCGGGGAGCTGTTTTTT. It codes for CASSSVLGSAGELFF.

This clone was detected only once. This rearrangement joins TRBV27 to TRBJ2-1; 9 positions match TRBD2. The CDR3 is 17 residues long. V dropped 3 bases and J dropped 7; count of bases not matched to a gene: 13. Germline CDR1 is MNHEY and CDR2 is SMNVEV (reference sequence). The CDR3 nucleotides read TGTGCCAGCAGTTTCCCGTCTCTGCGGGAGGGCGTGAATGAGCAGTTCTTC. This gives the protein CASSFPSLREGVNEQFF.

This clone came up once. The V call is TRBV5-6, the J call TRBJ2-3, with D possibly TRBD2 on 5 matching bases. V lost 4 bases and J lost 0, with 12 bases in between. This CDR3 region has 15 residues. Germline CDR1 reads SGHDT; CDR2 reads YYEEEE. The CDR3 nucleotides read TGTGCCAGCAGCCCACGGGGTGGAAGCACAGATACGCAGTATTTT. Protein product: CASSPRGGSTDTQYF.